This T cell receptor (beta chain) was sequenced in a study of blood T cells in healthy people across ages (dated by TCRdb to the mid-2010s). Turning to the overall study: In model experiments, template switching captured about one uniquely barcoded TCR beta cDNA molecule for every two T cells. Donors were grouped into four age groups: young (average about 15 years), middle-aged (39), aged (about 60) and long-lived (about 89). Two additional independent replicas of 1 million unique cDNA reads from the same blood draw were analyzed for two donors (one aged 18 to 29 and one aged 80 or older). To track age-related changes in TCR beta repertoire diversity, the study relied on deep sequencing normalized with unique cDNA molecular identifiers. To avoid experimental bias, donors of different ages were distributed randomly across sequencing lanes. The research as a whole found: Compared with the aged group, the long-lived group had more naive CD4+ T cells, fewer expanded clones and increased TCR diversity, suggesting age selection. Since profiling was done on bulk unsorted PBMCs, naive and antigen-experienced compartments could not be conclusively compared. Observed TCR beta diversity per million T cells fell roughly linearly with age, and a significant reduction was already apparent by age around 39. The CMV infection status of donors was not known, potentially confounding age-related changes in expanded clonotypes. The percentage of naive T cells measured by flow cytometry correlated strongly with observed TCR beta diversity. Estimates of total diversity based on one million sequenced T cells were regarded as lower bounds and as underestimates.

The library was generated by 5' RACE. TCRdb records Illumina HiSeq 2500 as the sequencer. The second PCR ran for roughly 7 to 11 cycles and used a J-beta primer mix along with a sample-barcoded 5' primer. A unique molecular identifier was introduced onto each TCR beta cDNA molecule by a template-switch 5' adaptor carrying 12 random nucleotides. At least 2.5 million CDR3-containing paired-end reads were obtained from each sample. First-strand cDNA synthesis was performed from all RNA using the Mint cDNA synthesis kit, with priming by a TRBC-specific oligonucleotide. Following uracil-DNA glycosylase treatment, a first 18-cycle PCR with universal primers M1SS and BC2_uni_R was performed on all cDNA. As for the authors' bioinformatics: Normalization of each sample was performed by random selection of 1 million high-quality reads, each carrying a distinct molecular identifier. Reads sharing molecular identifiers were discarded rather than binned into consensus sequences. MiTCR, with a Q25 quality threshold and the strictest error-elimination algorithm, was used for CDR3 identification, clonotype clustering and error correction. A nonparametric unseen species model with Euler transformation was used to estimate a lower bound on total TCR beta diversity. Using fastp trimming at Q25 and MiXCR clonotype assembly, TCRdb reanalyzed the public sequencing data and kept in-frame beta chains. Merged by CDR3 protein, the rows form single entries marked with the most common genes and DNA. None of the V and J calls come from the authors' own analysis; TCRdb made them. The sample includes about 640,000 distinct CDR3 sequences, with about 54% observed a single time. Jointly, the top ten make up over 30% of the sample.

Systemically healthy Caucasian individuals from Russia, some 36 in total and aged roughly 6 to 100 years, were included as donors. Each donor gave 9.5 to 10 milliliters of peripheral blood, drawn into EDTA-treated Vacutainer tubes. Ficoll-Paque density-gradient centrifugation was used to isolate PBMCs, with at least 6 million obtained per sample. Trizol reagent was used to extract total RNA from PBMCs, with at least 5 micrograms per sample. For every donor, an aliquot of PBMCs went through flow cytometry to measure the percentages of naive CD45RAhigh/CD27high T cells. For this clonotype: Its binding antigen is unknown. No quality values exist for individual bases; no much larger clone is one base distant.

The clonotype originates from a man in his 60s in good health. The sequenced material came from blood.

The DNA sequence follows: TGCAGTGCTAGAGGGGAGCGGGGGGCGAGGCTGAACACTGAAGCTTTCTTT. Translated, it gives CSARGERGARLNTEAFF. The chain was built from TRBV20-1 and TRBJ1-1; a weak D assignment points to TRBD1 (6 bases agree). The germline V gene (reference sequence) provides CDR1 DFQATT and CDR2 SNEGSKA. The CDR3, from cysteine to phenylalanine, totals 17 residues. Left in the record is the CDR3 DNA by itself, 51 bases read in frame from the first base. V is pared back by 1 base and J by 0 bases, with 18 bases lying between the germline termini.